This entry describes one T cell receptor (beta chain). These data are taken from a study of CD8 T cells in Susac syndrome. CDR3 length equals 18 residues. The RNA input was roughly 0.45 to 1 ug, and it was reverse transcribed with random hexamers. TCRdb reprocessed the immunoSEQ multiplex PCR reads with MiXCR, giving one entry per CDR3 protein. The repertoire holds hundreds of thousands of distinct CDR3 sequences, with 65% to 90% as singletons. The sequence was collected from a human donor with multiple sclerosis. Sequencing was performed on CD8+ T cells from PBMCs. The chain couples TRBV21-1 to TRBJ2-1; whether TRBD1, the table's D call, matches the DNA was not checked. TRBV21-1 counts as a pseudogene. As DNA, the CDR3 is TGTGCCAGCAGCGCCCTGACAGGGGGCGAAGAATCCTACAATGAGCAGTTCTTC. It is translated as CASSALTGGEESYNEQFF.